The 10 T cell receptor beta chains listed next were all sequenced from one sample in a study of T cell responses to AZD1222 COVID-19 vaccine. Using immunoSEQ multiplex PCR, the repertoire was profiled, and TCRdb retains in-frame clones only, with some absent. The top ten hold less than 6.5% of the sample, which has about 120,000 clones, roughly 88% seen once. This sample comprised peripheral blood, obtained 28 days after the second AZD1222 dose. Receptor source: an adult who received the AZD1222 COVID-19 vaccine.

The rearrangement joins TRBV10-3 to TRBJ2-7, with a possible D match to TRBD1 (6 bases). CDR1 and CDR2 (germline): ENHRY, SYGVKD. The CDR3 runs 14 residues. Trimming stripped 10 bases from V and 0 bases from J, with 16 bases between. The CDR3 DNA is TGTGCCACCAACCAGGGGTCGGGCTCCTACGAGCAGTACTTC. Amino acid sequence: CATNQGSGSYEQYF.

The chain links TRBV7-3 to TRBJ1-6; no definite D call. The CDR3 consists of 13 residues. Per germline, CDR1 SGHTA and CDR2 FQGTGA. V was clipped by 3 bases and J by 10 bases, with 10 bases between them. CDR3 amino acids: CASSFDGRSPLHF. The CDR3 region has the DNA TGTGCCAGCAGCTTCGATGGACGGTCACCCCTCCACTTT.

In its sample, this clone was seen once. V is TRBV7-9 and J is TRBJ1-5, with unresolved D. V was trimmed by 4 bases and J by 6 bases, leaving 7 bases between them. Germline CDR1 SEHNR, CDR2 FQNEAQ (reference sequence). This CDR3 has 12 residues. In nucleotides, the CDR3 is TGTGCCAGCAGCTCCGGAGGTCAGCCCCAGCATTTT. It yields the protein CASSSGGQPQHF.

The chain recombines TRBV6-2 or TRBV6-3 with TRBJ1-4; D remains ambiguous. Germline-derived CDR1 and CDR2 are MNHEY and SVGEGT. Trimming removed 5 bases from V and 5 bases from J, with 15 bases in between. This CDR3 spans 15 amino acids. CDR3 in DNA: TGTGCCAGCAGTCTCCCCGGGTGGGAGAATGAAAAACTGTTTTTT. It is translated as CASSLPGWENEKLFF.

The V call is TRBV13, the J call TRBJ2-5; 10 nucleotides agree with TRBD1. The CDR3 is 17 residues long. Germline V CDR1 and CDR2: PRHDT, FYEKMQ (reference sequence). Trimming took 4 bases from V and 5 from J; bases not matched to a gene: 13. CDR3 nucleotides: TGTGCCAGCAGCTCATCCCTGACAGGGGGCGCGTGGGAGACCCAGTACTTC. This codes for CASSSSLTGGAWETQYF.

V is TRBV9 and J is TRBJ1-2; 10 bases agree with TRBD1. Germline assignment: CDR1 SGDLS and CDR2 YYNGEE. V was pared by 4 bases and J by 6 bases, with 9 bases of the junction left unmatched. The CDR3 is 15 amino acids. In DNA, the CDR3 is TGTGCCAGCAGCCCGGGACAGGGGTACTCGGATGGCTACACCTTC. Its protein product is CASSPGQGYSDGYTF. The full variable domain, its missing parts supplied by reference TRBV9 and TRBJ1-2, is DSGVTQTPKHLITATGQRVTLRCSPRSGDLSVYWYQQSLDQGLQFLIQYYNGEERAKGNILERFSAQQFPDLHSELNLSSLELGDSALYFCASSPGQGYSDGYTFGSGTRLTVV.

This rearrangement joins TRBV3-1 (or the pseudogene TRBV3-2) to TRBJ2-1; weak D call: TRBD2 (5 bases). Germline loops: CDR1 LGHDT, CDR2 YNNKEL (reference sequence). The CDR3 runs to 17 residues. V was cut by 3 bases and J by 6 bases, with 21 bases left in between. CDR3 DNA sequence: TGTGCCAGCAGCCATCCTCCCACCGTTCGGGCGGGCAATGAGCAGTTCTTC. It translates to CASSHPPTVRAGNEQFF.

V usage is TRBV11-3 and J usage is TRBJ2-3, with no clear D. V was shortened by 1 base and J by 2 bases, with 10 bases between the two germline ends. From germline, CDR1 is SGHNT and CDR2 YENEEA. CDR3 length: 15 amino acids. Written as DNA, the CDR3 is TGTGCCAGCAGCTTAGTCCCTACCAACACAGATACGCAGTATTTT. This codes for CASSLVPTNTDTQYF.

This clone was seen once. CDR3 DNA: TGTGCCAGCCGGGAGGCAGGGACAGCCGGAAACACCATATATTTT. Protein: CASREAGTAGNTIYF. The chain combines TRBV2 with TRBJ1-3, with TRBD1 matching over 7 bases. Trimming removed 8 bases from V and 4 bases from J; junction bases left unmatched: 11. This CDR3 has 15 residues. CDR1 and CDR2 from the germline V gene are SNHLY and FYNNEI.

CDR3 DNA sequence: TGCAGCGTTCGGACAGATCGGTCTGCTGAAGCTTTCTTT. Protein product: CSVRTDRSAEAFF. The V call is TRBV29-1, the J call TRBJ1-1; D perhaps matches TRBD1 (6 bases). This CDR3 contains 13 residues. V was trimmed by 5 bases and J by 6 bases, leaving 16 bases between them. Germline lookup yields CDR1 SQVTM and CDR2 ANQGSEA.